A single sample is the source of the 8 T cell receptor beta chains below, sequenced in a study of cytomegalovirus exposure and HLA in healthy donors. Some clones are missing from TCRdb's copy, which holds only in-frame ones; the method was immunoSEQ multiplex PCR. Of some 130,000 clones detected, nearly 90% appear once; the ten largest clones hold over 1%. Sequencing was performed on PBMCs. The receptors stem from a woman aged 18-30 years in good health and CMV-seronegative.

The chain links TRBV27 to TRBJ1-1, with D possibly being TRBD1 (5 bases). The length of the CDR3 is 14 residues. V dropped 3 bases and J dropped 0 bases, with 8 bases sitting between them. Germline lookup yields CDR1 MNHEY and CDR2 SMNVEV (reference sequence). The DNA for the CDR3 is TGTGCCAGCAGTTTTGGGACTGTGAACACTGAAGCTTTCTTT. It codes for CASSFGTVNTEAFF.

This chain uses TRBV6-1 with TRBJ1-3, with D possibly TRBD1 on 5 matching bases. The CDR3 is 16 residues long. V lost 2 bases and J 0 bases, leaving 11 bases between the germline ends. The germline CDR1 and CDR2 sequences are MNHNS and SASEGT. The CDR3 region has the DNA TGTGCCAGCAGTGAACAATTGGGGCTCTCTGGAAACACCATATATTTT. Protein sequence: CASSEQLGLSGNTIYF.

The V call is TRBV7-2, the J call TRBJ1-2; TRBD1 might be the D (5 bases). Trimming took off 2 bases at V and 13 bases at J, with 20 bases between the two ends. Germline values: CDR1 SGHTA, CDR2 FQGNSA. This CDR3 has 14 residues. The CDR3 spells CASSLNSGLRTGTF. The DNA of the CDR3 is TGTGCCAGCAGCTTAAATTCAGGGCTCCGTACCGGCACCTTC.

On this clone: Within the sample, other DNA sequences also encode this same CDR3. The gene calls are TRBV5-1 and TRBJ1-3; D not certain. CDR1 is SGHRS, CDR2 YFSETQ, per germline. Trimming took off 0 bases at V and 0 bases at J, with 4 bases between the two ends. CDR3 size: 14 residues. The CDR3 DNA reads as TGCGCCAGCAGCTTGGCCTCCTCTGGAAACACCATATATTTT. Translation gives CASSLASSGNTIYF.

The genes are TRBV5-4 and TRBJ1-6; the D gene is possibly TRBD1 (5 bases). This CDR3 region has 13 residues. V was shortened by 3 bases and J by 6 bases, with 7 bases between the two germline ends. Germline values: CDR1 SGHNT, CDR2 YYREEE (reference sequence). Here the CDR3 reads CASSWDSNSPLHF. The CDR3 coding sequence is TGTGCCAGCAGCTGGGACTCTAATTCACCCCTCCACTTT.

This chain joins TRBV10-2 and TRBJ1-3; D is unresolved. There are 13 residues in the CDR3. Germline V gene data show CDR1 as WSHSY and CDR2 as SAAADI. Trimming pared 11 bases from V and 3 bases from J, leaving 14 bases between. In DNA form, the CDR3 reads TGCGCCGGCGGTTCGGGTTTTGGAAACACCATATATTTT. This sequence encodes CAGGSGFGNTIYF.

The rearrangement joins TRBV18 to TRBJ2-7; weak D call: TRBD1 (5 bases). The CDR3 runs to 14 residues. CDR1 KGHSH and CDR2 LQKENI come from the germline V gene. Deletions cut 3 bases from V and 3 bases from J, with 12 bases between. The CDR3 nucleotides read TGTGCCAGCTCACCCCTCGCGACAGACTACGAGCAGTACTTC. This translates into CASSPLATDYEQYF.

The V call is TRBV6-1, the J call TRBJ2-7; a possible D gene is TRBD1 (7 bases). This CDR3 has 15 amino acids. V lost 8 bases and J lost 3, with 20 bases in between. Germline V gene lookup returns CDR1 MNHNS and CDR2 SASEGT. CDR3 residues: CASGGWDRLRYEQYF. The CDR3 DNA reads TGTGCCAGCGGGGGGTGGGACAGACTCCGCTACGAGCAGTACTTC.